The 20 T cell receptor beta chains below all came from one sample that was sequenced in a study of T cells after yellow fever vaccination. Via MiXCR, TCRdb re-called the 5' RACE reads, giving one row per CDR3 protein. The sample lists 95,000 to 100,000 distinct CDR3 sequences; approximately 6.3% were seen once. The sequencing here drew on CD8+ T cells sorted from PBMCs, taken 10 days after the yellow fever booster vaccination. These receptors were taken from a man between 18 and 35 years old who received the YFV17D yellow fever vaccine.

The chain's CDR3 is CASSQDRSYNEQFF. The CDR3 DNA is TGCGCCAGCAGCCAAGATAGAAGCTACAATGAGCAGTTCTTC. This rearrangement joins TRBV4-3 to TRBJ2-1; D unclear. CDR1 and CDR2 (germline): LGHNA, YSLEER. Deletions cut 0 bases from V and 3 bases from J, with 6 bases between. The CDR3 runs to 14 residues.

The CDR3 sequence is CASSRDRGYEQYF. CDR3 sequence (DNA): TGTGCCAGCAGTCGGGACAGGGGCTACGAGCAGTACTTC. This chain joins TRBV12-3 or TRBV12-4 and TRBJ2-7, with 10 bases fitting TRBD1. The CDR3 sequence is 13 residues long. V trimming: 5 bases; J trimming: 3 bases; junction bases outside the gene matches: 1.

This clonotype was counted at least ten times. The rearrangement links TRBV7-2 to TRBJ2-1; 9 bases agree with TRBD2. The V segment lost 4 bases and the J segment 4 bases; nucleotides outside the gene matches: 8. The germline CDR1 and CDR2 sequences are SGHTA and FQGNSA. This CDR3 region has 16 residues. The CDR3 bases are TGTGCCAGCAGCTCCGCTAGCGGGGAGCCATACAATGAGCAGTTCTTC. Encoded protein: CASSSASGEPYNEQFF.

In its sample, this clonotype was seen a few times. The chain joins TRBV7-9 to TRBJ2-1; maybe TRBD2 (5 bases). Germline V gene lookup returns CDR1 SEHNR and CDR2 FQNEAQ (reference sequence). With 3 bases removed from V and 2 bases from J, the gap between germline ends came to 14 bases. The CDR3 loop spans 16 amino acids. The CDR3 bases are TGTGCCAGCAGCTTGGGAGTAGTATCCCCCTACAATGAGCAGTTCTTC. Residues: CASSLGVVSPYNEQFF.

This clonotype was found many times. The chain recombines TRBV4-1 with TRBJ2-2, with D tentatively TRBD2 (6 bases). The germline V gene encodes CDR1 MGHRA and CDR2 YSYEKL. The CDR3 consists of 15 residues. V dropped 4 bases and J dropped 4 bases, with 13 bases sitting between them. Here the CDR3 reads CASSPDRGSTGELFF. As DNA, the CDR3 is TGCGCCAGCAGCCCAGACCGGGGGAGCACCGGGGAGCTGTTTTTT.

This clonotype showed up just a few times. V gene TRBV13 combines with J gene TRBJ2-6; D gene uncertain. Germline V lookup: CDR1 PRHDT, CDR2 FYEKMQ (reference sequence). The CDR3 sequence is 15 residues long. The germline V and J ends were trimmed by 7 bases and 0 bases, with 10 bases remaining between them. This chain's CDR3 is CASNPRTSGANVLTF. The CDR3 nucleotides read TGTGCCAGCAACCCCCGGACCTCTGGGGCCAACGTCCTGACTTTC.

A few counts support this clonotype. This chain uses TRBV5-1 with TRBJ1-6; tentatively, D is TRBD1 (6 bases). Looked up from germline, CDR1 is SGHRS and CDR2 is YFSETQ. The length of the CDR3 is 15 residues. Between the trimmed V and J ends, which lost 2 bases and 5 bases, there was a span of 11 bases. CDR3 amino acids: CASSFTQGNNSPLHF. Here the CDR3 DNA reads TGCGCCAGCAGCTTTACCCAGGGGAATAATTCACCCCTCCACTTT. The full variable domain, completed using reference TRBV5-1 and TRBJ1-6, is KAGVTQTPRYLIKTRGQQVTLSCSPISGHRSVSWYQQTPGQGLQFLFEYFSETQRNKGNFPGRFSGRQFSNSRSEMNVSTLELGDSALYLCASSFTQGNNSPLHFGNGTRLTVT.

The V call is TRBV20-1, the J call TRBJ2-7, with D possibly called TRBD1 or TRBD2 (5 bases each). Germline CDR1 DFQATT, CDR2 SNEGSKA (reference sequence). The V end was cut by 0 bases, the J end by 7 bases, with 16 bases between. This CDR3 has 14 residues. This CDR3 is CSARERGEWFEQYF. The CDR3, as DNA: TGCAGTGCTAGAGAGAGAGGGGAGTGGTTTGAGCAGTACTTC.

This clonotype has a handful of counts. This rearrangement joins TRBV6-5 to TRBJ1-2, with 7 nucleotides matching TRBD1. Germline V gives CDR1 MNHEY, CDR2 SVGAGI. V trimming: 4 bases; J trimming: 4 bases; junction bases outside the gene matches: 12. This CDR3 has 16 residues. The CDR3 reads CASSWGGGGGVYGYTF. CDR3 DNA sequence: TGTGCCAGCAGTTGGGGGGGTGGAGGGGGCGTCTATGGCTACACCTTC.

This chain connects TRBV29-1 to TRBJ2-3; 8 positions match TRBD1. Losses at the gene ends were 3 bases for V and 5 bases for J; bases not matched to a gene: 10. This CDR3 is 15 amino acids long. Germline CDR1 SQVTM, CDR2 ANQGSEA. The CDR3, as DNA: TGCAGCGTTGAGGGGAGCAGGGGGCATCGAGATACGCAGTATTTT. Protein product: CSVEGSRGHRDTQYF.

This clonotype has a count of ten or more. The chain joins TRBV7-9 to TRBJ2-2, with 11 bases aligning to TRBD1. The germline gives CDR1 SEHNR, CDR2 FQNEAQ (reference sequence). The CDR3 has 17 amino acids. V lost 2 bases and J lost 3; bases outside the gene matches: 5. The CDR3 DNA reads TGTGCCAGCAGCTTATCGGACAGGGGGCGTTACACCGGGGAGCTGTTTTTT. Translating gives CASSLSDRGRYTGELFF.

Only a few counts were recorded for this clonotype. V and J are TRBV7-2 and TRBJ2-3, with D hard to call. Trimming removed 3 bases from V and 2 bases from J, with 9 bases in between. This CDR3 comprises 14 residues. CDR1 is SGHTA, CDR2 FQGNSA, per germline. DNA of the CDR3: TGTGCCAGCAGCTTTAGCCACCCCACAGATACGCAGTATTTT. Protein: CASSFSHPTDTQYF.

The V gene is TRBV29-1, the J gene TRBJ2-7; perhaps TRBD1 as D (6 bases). CDR1 and CDR2 from the germline V gene are SQVTM and ANQGSEA. The V end was cut by 5 bases, the J end by 5 bases, with 16 bases between. This CDR3 contains 13 residues. Here the CDR3 DNA reads TGCAGCGTTACACCCACAGGGATCAACGAGCAGTACTTC. Residues: CSVTPTGINEQYF.

This clonotype turned up a few times. The chain combines TRBV5-4 with TRBJ1-1, with D maybe TRBD1 (5 bases). Germline assignment: CDR1 SGHNT and CDR2 YYREEE (reference sequence). CDR3 length equals 14 residues. Trimming took 3 bases from V and 4 from J, leaving 13 bases between them. The CDR3 loop is CASSSIETGTEAFF. The DNA of the CDR3 is TGTGCCAGCAGCTCAATCGAAACAGGCACTGAAGCTTTCTTT.

This clonotype appeared a few times. V gene TRBV4-1 combines with J gene TRBJ1-2; D is perhaps TRBD1 (5 bases). Germline V gene data show CDR1 as MGHRA and CDR2 as YSYEKL. The V end was cut by 4 bases, the J end by 4 bases, with 16 bases between. The CDR3 extends over 15 amino acids. Here the CDR3 DNA reads TGCGCCAGCAGCCCTCTCCCGGGGGGGGGCTATGGCTACACCTTC. This sequence encodes CASSPLPGGGYGYTF.

In this sample, this clonotype turned up many times. The V and J genes are TRBV5-1 and TRBJ2-3; a possible D gene is TRBD2 (6 bases). Germline lookup yields CDR1 SGHRS and CDR2 YFSETQ. The CDR3 covers 15 residues. The V gene lost 4 bases and the J gene lost 2 bases, with 14 bases spanning the gap. The CDR3 spells CASSRLRGITDTQYF. The DNA for the CDR3 is TGCGCCAGCAGCCGTCTGCGGGGTATCACAGATACGCAGTATTTT.

This clonotype was found many times. The chain employs TRBV12-3 or TRBV12-4 and TRBJ2-1; 10 positions match TRBD2. V lost 7 bases and J lost 6; bases outside the gene matches: 3. The CDR3 has 13 residues. The CDR3 protein is CASTLAGGNEQFF. CDR3 DNA sequence: TGTGCCAGCACCTTAGCGGGGGGCAATGAGCAGTTCTTC.

This clonotype was seen a few times. V gene TRBV5-1 combines with J gene TRBJ2-7, with 7 bases aligning to TRBD1. From germline, CDR1 is SGHRS and CDR2 YFSETQ. V dropped 0 bases and J dropped 5; count of bases not matched to a gene: 8. The CDR3 length is 15 residues. In DNA form, the CDR3 reads TGCGCCAGCAGCTTGGTTGGGACAGCTCCAGACGAGCAGTACTTC. Amino acid sequence: CASSLVGTAPDEQYF.

This clonotype was found many times. The rearrangement joins TRBV5-4 to TRBJ1-1; D is ambiguous. The V and J ends lost 2 bases and 7 bases respectively, with 6 bases between them. CDR3 length: 11 residues. Germline CDR1 reads SGHNT; CDR2 reads YYREEE (reference sequence). This chain's CDR3 is CASSFLSEAFF. DNA of the CDR3: TGTGCCAGCAGCTTTTTAAGTGAAGCTTTCTTT.

The chain links TRBV7-2 to TRBJ1-5; TRBD1 aligns across 9 bases. V shed 1 base, J shed 1 base, and the junction held 2 bases outside the gene matches. The germline CDR1 and CDR2 sequences are SGHTA and FQGNSA. The CDR3 loop spans 16 amino acids. The chain's CDR3 is CASSLGTGASNQPQHF. CDR3 nucleotide sequence: TGTGCCAGCAGCTTAGGGACAGGGGCCAGCAATCAGCCCCAGCATTTT. Full variable domain (outside the CDR3, taken from reference TRBV7-2 and TRBJ1-5): GAGVSQSPSNKVTEKGKDVELRCDPISGHTALYWYRQSLGQGLEFLIYFQGNSAPDKSGLPSDRFSAERTGGSVSTLTIQRTQQEDSAVYLCASSLGTGASNQPQHFGDGTRLSIL.